This TCR beta chain was recorded in a study of spatial heterogeneity in lung cancer. On the study more broadly: Bulk RNA-seq from matched material yielded a T cell module score that correlated strongly with TCR transcript counts in tumor regions. The study, taken as a whole, reports: Expanded intratumoral alpha and beta TCR counts tracked tumor mutation counts. Ubiquitous nonsynonymous mutations were tracked by counts of ubiquitous expanded TCRs, and regional ones by counts of regional expanded TCRs.

V shed 0 bases and J shed 4 bases, with 8 bases lying between them. The germline V gene encodes CDR1 SGHRS and CDR2 YFSETQ. The CDR3 runs to 14 residues. This clonotype was seen repeatedly, ten times or more. Its antigen is undetermined. On each TCR cDNA molecule, a unique molecular identifier was present. TCRdb passed the 5' RACE reads through MiXCR, listing each CDR3 protein once. The sample records roughly 9,000 distinct CDR3 sequences, around 6% being singletons. Time point here: sample taken at primary tumor resection. The receptor's source is a male donor with early-stage non-small cell lung cancer. The material sequenced was lung tumor tissue, taken at surgery. This chain uses TRBV5-1 with TRBJ1-3; no definite D call. CDR3 protein: CASSLAGVGNTIYF. As DNA, the CDR3 is TGCGCCAGCAGCTTGGCGGGAGTCGGAAACACCATATATTTT.